Presented here are 10 T cell receptor beta chains from one specimen sequenced in a study of cytomegalovirus exposure and HLA in healthy donors. This PCR relied on a set of 60 Vbeta primers and 13 Jbeta primers. Generated by immunoSEQ multiplex PCR, the TCRdb table keeps only in-frame clones and is missing some. The sample includes about 160,000 clones, 82% seen only once; the top ten take less than 1.6%. Specimen: PBMCs. The receptors here all came from a girl between 5 and 17 years old in good health and CMV-seropositive.

The J gene is TRBJ1-5, the V gene TRBV7-8, with TRBD1 matching over 7 bases. The junction had 5 bases not matched to a gene; V was cut back by 0 bases and J by 6 bases. The CDR3 is made up of 15 amino acids. CDR1 and CDR2 from the germline V gene are SGHVS and FQNEAQ. CDR3 DNA: TGTGCCAGCAGCTTAGCGACAGGGCCTCGTCAGCCCCAGCATTTT. Amino acids: CASSLATGPRQPQHF. Looking up the rest from reference TRBV7-8 and TRBJ1-5 gives the full variable domain: GAGVSQSPRYKVAKRGQDVALRCDPISGHVSLFWYQQALGQGPEFLTYFQNEAQLDKSGLPSDRFFAERPEGSVSTLKIQRTQQEDSAVYLCASSLATGPRQPQHFGDGTRLSIL.

CDR3 residues: CASSLIGGETQYF. DNA for the CDR3: TGTGCCAGCAGCTTAATTGGGGGGGAGACCCAGTACTTC. This rearrangement joins TRBV7-3 to TRBJ2-5; D perhaps matches TRBD2 (6 bases). This CDR3 is built from 13 residues. V was shortened by 1 base and J by 5 bases, with 8 bases between the two germline ends. CDR1 SGHTA and CDR2 FQGTGA come from the germline V gene. The full variable domain, completed using reference TRBV7-3 and TRBJ2-5, is GAGVSQTPSNKVTEKGKYVELRCDPISGHTALYWYRQSLGQGPEFLIYFQGTGAADDSGLPNDRFFAVRPEGSVSTLKIQRTERGDSAVYLCASSLIGGETQYFGPGTRLLVL.

V is TRBV7-9 and J is TRBJ1-1, with TRBD1 as a possible D gene (5 bases). Trimming stripped 6 bases from V and 1 base from J, with 6 bases between. This CDR3 comprises 12 residues. Germline loops: CDR1 SEHNR, CDR2 FQNEAQ (reference sequence). Here the CDR3 reads CASSQGNTEAFF. The CDR3, as DNA: TGTGCCAGCAGTCAGGGGAACACTGAAGCTTTCTTT.

CDR3 coding DNA: TGTGCCAGCAGTTTGGTTGGGGGGGACAGGGTTCGCGAGCAGTACTTC. As protein: CASSLVGGDRVREQYF. The rearrangement links TRBV28 to TRBJ2-7; TRBD1 aligns across 9 bases. V dropped 3 bases and J dropped 6; count of bases not matched to a gene: 12. The CDR3 length is 16 residues. Per germline, CDR1 MDHEN and CDR2 SYDVKM.

This chain joins TRBV4-1 and TRBJ1-1; D not resolved. The V and J ends lost 1 base and 5 bases respectively, with 11 bases between them. Germline V gene data show CDR1 as MGHRA and CDR2 as YSYEKL. CDR3 length: 14 residues. This CDR3 reads CASSQAGYRTEAFF. CDR3 in DNA: TGCGCCAGCAGCCAAGCCGGGTATAGAACTGAAGCTTTCTTT.

The genes are TRBV6-5 and TRBJ1-2; D is perhaps TRBD1 (5 bases). The V and J ends lost 6 bases and 8 bases respectively, with 19 bases between them. The CDR3 spans 14 residues. The germline V gene encodes CDR1 MNHEY and CDR2 SVGAGI. CDR3 sequence: CASSRSQGFGGYTF. The CDR3 region has the DNA TGTGCCAGCAGCAGATCCCAGGGTTTCGGAGGCTACACCTTC.

The V call is TRBV2, the J call TRBJ2-7, with D unclear. This CDR3 has 13 amino acids. Looked up from germline, CDR1 is SNHLY and CDR2 is FYNNEI. The ends were cut back, 1 base at V and 3 bases at J, with 7 bases in the middle. This CDR3 is CASSEDNYYEQYF. Written as DNA, the CDR3 is TGTGCCAGCAGTGAAGACAACTACTACGAGCAGTACTTC.

V gene TRBV6-5 combines with J gene TRBJ2-7; the match to TRBD1 covers 10 bases. Germline V CDR1 and CDR2: MNHEY, SVGAGI. The CDR3 is made up of 14 amino acids. V lost 6 bases and J lost 6; bases outside the gene matches: 8. CDR3 loop: CASSPGGQGCEQYF. As DNA, the CDR3 is TGTGCCAGCAGCCCCGGGGGACAGGGGTGCGAGCAGTACTTC.

This rearrangement joins TRBV28 to TRBJ2-5; TRBD1 aligns across 7 bases. The CDR3 consists of 15 residues. Trimming cost V 4 bases and J 5 bases; bases outside gene matches: 10. Germline CDR1 is MDHEN and CDR2 is SYDVKM. The CDR3 protein is CASSSGQPGQETQYF. CDR3 in DNA: TGTGCCAGCAGTTCGGGACAGCCCGGCCAGGAGACCCAGTACTTC.

This rearrangement joins TRBV5-4 to TRBJ2-7; 8 bases match TRBD1. The CDR3 contains 15 residues. V lost 4 bases to trimming and J lost 5 bases; unmatched junction nucleotides: 11. CDR1 is SGHNT and CDR2 is YYREEE in the germline V gene (reference sequence). The CDR3 bases are TGTGCCAGCAGCAAACAGGGGGGCAGCCTGCACGAGCAGTACTTC. This translates into CASSKQGGSLHEQYF.